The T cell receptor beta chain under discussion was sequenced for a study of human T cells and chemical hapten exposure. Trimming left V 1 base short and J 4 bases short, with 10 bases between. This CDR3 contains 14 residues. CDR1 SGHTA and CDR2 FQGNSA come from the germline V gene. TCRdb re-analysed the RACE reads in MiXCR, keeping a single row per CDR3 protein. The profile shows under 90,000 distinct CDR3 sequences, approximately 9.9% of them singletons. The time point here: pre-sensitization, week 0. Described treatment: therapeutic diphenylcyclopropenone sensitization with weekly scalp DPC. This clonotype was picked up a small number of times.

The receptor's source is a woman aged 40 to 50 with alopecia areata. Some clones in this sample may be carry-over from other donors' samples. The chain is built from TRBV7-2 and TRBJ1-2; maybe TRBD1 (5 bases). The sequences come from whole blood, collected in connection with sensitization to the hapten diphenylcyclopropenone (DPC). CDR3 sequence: CASSLGKGIYGYTF. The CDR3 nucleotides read TGTGCCAGCAGCTTAGGAAAGGGGATCTATGGCTACACCTTC.